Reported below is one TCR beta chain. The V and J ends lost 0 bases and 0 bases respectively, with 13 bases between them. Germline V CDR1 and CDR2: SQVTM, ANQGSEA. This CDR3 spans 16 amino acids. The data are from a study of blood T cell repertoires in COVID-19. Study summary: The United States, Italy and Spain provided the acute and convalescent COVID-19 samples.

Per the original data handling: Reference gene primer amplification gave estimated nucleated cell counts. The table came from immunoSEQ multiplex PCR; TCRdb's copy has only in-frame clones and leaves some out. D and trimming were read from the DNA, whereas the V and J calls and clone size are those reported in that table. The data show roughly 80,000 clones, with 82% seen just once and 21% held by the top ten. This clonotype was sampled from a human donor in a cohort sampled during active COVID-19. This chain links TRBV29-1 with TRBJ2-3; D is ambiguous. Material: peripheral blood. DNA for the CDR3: TGCAGCGTTGAAGATATGACAAGCCCTAGCACAGATACGCAGTATTTT. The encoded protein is CSVEDMTSPSTDTQYF.